The 4 T cell receptor beta chains presented below share a single source sample, sequenced in a study of cytomegalovirus exposure and HLA in healthy donors. Vbeta (60) and Jbeta (13) primers were used in the PCR. The method was immunoSEQ multiplex PCR; TCRdb's version includes in-frame clones alone and lacks a portion of them. This table has roughly 130,000 clones, 65% to 90% appearing once. Sequenced input: PBMCs. The receptors stem from a girl aged 2-10 years in good health and CMV-seronegative.

The J gene is TRBJ1-2, the V gene TRBV15; D perhaps matches TRBD1 (6 bases). The CDR3 is 16 residues long. From germline, CDR1 is LNHNV and CDR2 YYDKDF (reference sequence). V dropped 0 bases and J dropped 7 bases, with 18 bases sitting between them. The CDR3 loop is CATSRDPSGTSGGYTF. The CDR3 nucleotides are TGTGCCACCAGCAGAGATCCGTCAGGGACATCGGGTGGCTACACCTTC.

The gene calls are TRBV5-8 and TRBJ2-7; tentative D call: TRBD1 (5 bases). The germline CDR1 and CDR2 sequences are SGHTS and YDEGEE. The ends were cut back, 4 bases at V and 4 bases at J, with 15 bases in the middle. The CDR3 is 14 amino acids. As DNA, the CDR3 is TGTGCCAGCAGCCTACAGGTTCTGGGGTACGAGCAGTACTTC. Encoded protein: CASSLQVLGYEQYF.

This chain connects TRBV28 to TRBJ2-5, with 7 bases fitting TRBD2. The end of the DNA aligns better with TRBJ2-7, so the J call may be wrong. Germline CDR1 is MDHEN and CDR2 is SYDVKM. The CDR3 spans 16 residues. The CDR3 bases are TGTGCCAGCAGTCCCCGGGGTAGCGGGTTCTCCTACGAGCAGTACTTC. Translated: CASSPRGSGFSYEQYF.

The chain combines TRBV14 with TRBJ1-1, with no clear D. The ends were cut back, 6 bases at V and 3 bases at J, with 17 bases in the middle. The CDR3 has 15 residues. Germline V CDR1 and CDR2: SGHDN, FVKESK. The CDR3 nucleotides read TGTGCCAGCAGTCCAAGACGGGAAGGCGACACTGAAGCTTTCTTT. This sequence encodes CASSPRREGDTEAFF.